The 10 T cell receptor beta chains listed next were all sequenced from one sample in a study of blood T cell repertoires in COVID-19. Repertoires were generated with immunoSEQ multiplex PCR, while TCRdb's copy carries only in-frame clones and drops some. The sample has 25,000 to 30,000 clones, about 80% seen once. The specimen was peripheral blood. The receptors shown here come from a man aged 70 or older with acute or convalescent COVID-19.

This sequence joins TRBV6-5 and TRBJ2-7, with D perhaps TRBD1 (5 bases). Germline CDR1 reads MNHEY; CDR2 reads SVGAGI. CDR3 length: 14 residues. Deletions cut 7 bases from V and 0 bases from J, with 13 bases between. The CDR3 DNA sequence: TGTGCCAGCACCCCGACAGTCAGCTCCTACGAGCAGTACTTC. Translating gives CASTPTVSSYEQYF.

This chain uses TRBV4-1 with TRBJ1-2, with 9 positions matching TRBD1. Germline V CDR1 and CDR2: MGHRA, YSYEKL. J gave up 7 bases and V 0 bases, and 9 bases lay outside the gene matches. The CDR3 runs to 16 residues. The CDR3 nucleotides are TGCGCCAGCAGCCAAGATCTGGTTGCGGACAGGGGTGGCTACACCTTC. Translation: CASSQDLVADRGGYTF.

V usage is TRBV6-5 and J usage is TRBJ1-1; D remains unclear. Looked up from germline, CDR1 is MNHEY and CDR2 is SVGAGI. V dropped 5 bases and J dropped 1 base, with 8 bases sitting between them. There are 13 residues in the CDR3. In DNA form, the CDR3 reads TGTGCCAGCAGTAGAACTAGGAACACTGAAGCTTTCTTT. Translated, it gives CASSRTRNTEAFF.

The rearrangement links TRBV27 to TRBJ1-2; 8 nucleotides agree with TRBD1. The CDR3 runs 14 residues. Unmatched junction bases numbered 7, after V lost 5 bases and J lost 5 bases. In germline, CDR1 is MNHEY, CDR2 SMNVEV (reference sequence). The CDR3 DNA is TGTGCCAGCAGTACGGACAGGGTTTCTTATGGCTACACCTTC. This sequence encodes CASSTDRVSYGYTF.

The chain uses TRBV6-4 and TRBJ1-4; 10 nucleotides agree with TRBD1. V lost 4 bases, J lost 6 bases, and 2 bases stayed unmatched. This CDR3 region has 14 residues. The germline gives CDR1 MRHNA, CDR2 SNTAGT. The CDR3 nucleotides are TGTGCCAGCAGTGCCGGGACAGGGGATGAAAAACTGTTTTTT. Its translation: CASSAGTGDEKLFF.

Concerning this clone: At one boundary the junction diverges from the germline segment, which might be a read error. This chain links TRBV25-1 with TRBJ2-5; TRBD1 agrees at 9 bases. Looked up from germline, CDR1 is MGHDK and CDR2 is SYGVNS. CDR3 length: 13 amino acids. CDR3 coding DNA: TGTGCCAGCAGTGGACAGGGGGTATCGACCCTGTACTTC. The encoded protein is CASSGQGVSTLYF.

In this sample, this clone turned up many times. The chain joins TRBV6-5 to TRBJ2-7; a possible D gene is TRBD1 (6 bases). CDR3 length: 13 residues. V lost 5 bases, J lost 4 bases, and 12 bases lay in between. Per the germline V gene, CDR1 is MNHEY and CDR2 is SVGAGI. For the CDR3, the DNA is TGTGCCAGCAGTAGGACAGAAACTTACGAGCAGTACTTC. Translation gives CASSRTETYEQYF.

This chain joins TRBV6-5 and TRBJ1-4, with D possibly being TRBD1 (6 bases). Between the trimmed V and J ends, which lost 6 bases and 8 bases, there was a span of 13 bases. This CDR3 has 13 amino acids. Germline V gene lookup returns CDR1 MNHEY and CDR2 SVGAGI. As DNA, the CDR3 is TGTGCCAGCAGACAGGGAAGTTTCGAAAAACTGTTTTTT. This translates into CASRQGSFEKLFF.

The chain couples TRBV7-2 to TRBJ1-5; possibly TRBD1 for D (6 bases). V lost 2 bases and J 5 bases, leaving 13 bases between the germline ends. The CDR3 totals 15 residues. Germline V CDR1 and CDR2: SGHTA, FQGNSA. Written as DNA, the CDR3 is TGTGCCAGCAGCTTAAATTTAGGGGGAGATCAGCCCCAGCATTTT. Translated: CASSLNLGGDQPQHF. Full variable domain (missing parts from reference TRBV7-2 and TRBJ1-5): GAGVSQSPSNKVTEKGKDVELRCDPISGHTALYWYRQSLGQGLEFLIYFQGNSAPDKSGLPSDRFSAERTGGSVSTLTIQRTQQEDSAVYLCASSLNLGGDQPQHFGDGTRLSIL.

The V gene is TRBV28, the J gene TRBJ2-5; 7 nucleotides agree with TRBD2. The germline V gene encodes CDR1 MDHEN and CDR2 SYDVKM. The CDR3 sequence is 14 residues long. V shed 5 bases and J 5 bases; nucleotides not matched to a gene: 8. The CDR3 protein is CASSARLGGETQYF. CDR3 DNA: TGTGCCAGCAGTGCCAGACTGGGGGGGGAGACCCAGTACTTC.